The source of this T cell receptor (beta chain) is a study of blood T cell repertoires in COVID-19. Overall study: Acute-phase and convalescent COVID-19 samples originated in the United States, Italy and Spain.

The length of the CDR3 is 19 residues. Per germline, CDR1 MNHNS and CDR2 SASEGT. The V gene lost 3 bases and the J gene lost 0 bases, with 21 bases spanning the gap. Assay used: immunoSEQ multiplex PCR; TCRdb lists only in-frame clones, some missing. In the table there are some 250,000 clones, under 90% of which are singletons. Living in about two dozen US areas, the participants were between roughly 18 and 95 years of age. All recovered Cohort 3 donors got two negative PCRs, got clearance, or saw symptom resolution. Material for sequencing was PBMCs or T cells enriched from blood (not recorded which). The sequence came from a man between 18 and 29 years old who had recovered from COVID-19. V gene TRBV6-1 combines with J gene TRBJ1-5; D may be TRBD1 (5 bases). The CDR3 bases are TGTGCCAGCAGTGATTGGGGCAGGTCTTTCCTAAATAGCAATCAGCCCCAGCATTTT. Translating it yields CASSDWGRSFLNSNQPQHF.